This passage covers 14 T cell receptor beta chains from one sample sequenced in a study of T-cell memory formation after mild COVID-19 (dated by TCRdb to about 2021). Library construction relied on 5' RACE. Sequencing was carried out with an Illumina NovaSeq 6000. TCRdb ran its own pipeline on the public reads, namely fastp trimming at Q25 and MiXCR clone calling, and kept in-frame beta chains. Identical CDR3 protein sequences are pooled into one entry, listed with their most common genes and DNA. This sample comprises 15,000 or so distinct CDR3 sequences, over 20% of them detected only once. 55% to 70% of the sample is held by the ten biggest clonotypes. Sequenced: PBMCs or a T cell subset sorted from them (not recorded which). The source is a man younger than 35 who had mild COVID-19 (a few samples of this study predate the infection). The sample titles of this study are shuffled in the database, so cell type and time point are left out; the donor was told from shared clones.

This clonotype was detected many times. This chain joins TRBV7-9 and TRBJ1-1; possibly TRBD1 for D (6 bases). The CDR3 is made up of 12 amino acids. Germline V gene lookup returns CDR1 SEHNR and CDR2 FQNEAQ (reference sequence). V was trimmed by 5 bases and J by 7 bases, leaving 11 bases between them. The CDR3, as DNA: TGTGCCAGCAGCCCAACCAGGGGTGAAGCTTTCTTT. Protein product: CASSPTRGEAFF. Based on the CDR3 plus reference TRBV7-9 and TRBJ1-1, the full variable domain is DTGVSQNPRHKITKRGQNVTFRCDPISEHNRLYWYRQTLGQGPEFLTYFQNEAQLEKSRLLSDRFSAERPKGSFSTLEIQRTEQGDSAMYLCASSPTRGEAFFGQGTRLTVV.

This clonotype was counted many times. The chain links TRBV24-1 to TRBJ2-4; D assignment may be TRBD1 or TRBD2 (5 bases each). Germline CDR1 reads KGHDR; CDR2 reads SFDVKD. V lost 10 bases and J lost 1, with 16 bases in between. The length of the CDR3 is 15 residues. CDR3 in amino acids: CATSPGRGAKNIQYF. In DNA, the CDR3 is TGTGCCACATCTCCGGGGCGCGGGGCCAAAAACATTCAGTACTTC.

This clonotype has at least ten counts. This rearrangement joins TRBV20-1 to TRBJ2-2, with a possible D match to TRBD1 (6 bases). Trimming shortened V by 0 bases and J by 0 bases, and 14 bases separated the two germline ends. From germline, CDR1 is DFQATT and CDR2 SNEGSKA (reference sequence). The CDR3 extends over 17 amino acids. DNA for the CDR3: TGCAGTGCTAGAGATCTGAGGACAGCGACGAACACCGGGGAGCTGTTTTTT. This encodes CSARDLRTATNTGELFF.

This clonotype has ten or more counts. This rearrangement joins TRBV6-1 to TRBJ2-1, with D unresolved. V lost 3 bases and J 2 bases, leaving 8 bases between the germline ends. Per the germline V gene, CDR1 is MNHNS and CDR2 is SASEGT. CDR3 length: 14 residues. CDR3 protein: CASSDVRTYNEQFF. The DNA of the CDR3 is TGTGCCAGCAGTGATGTTAGGACCTACAATGAGCAGTTCTTC.

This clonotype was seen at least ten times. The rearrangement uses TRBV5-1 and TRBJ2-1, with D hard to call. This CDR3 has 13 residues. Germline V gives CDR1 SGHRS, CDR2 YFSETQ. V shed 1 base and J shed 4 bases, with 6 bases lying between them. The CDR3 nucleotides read TGCGCCAGCAGCTTGCCTAGGTACAATGAGCAGTTCTTC. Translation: CASSLPRYNEQFF.

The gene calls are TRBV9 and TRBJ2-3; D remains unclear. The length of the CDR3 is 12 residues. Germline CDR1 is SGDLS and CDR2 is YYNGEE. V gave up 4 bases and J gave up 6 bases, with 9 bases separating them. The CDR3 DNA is TGTGCCAGCAGCAACCAAGAGGATACGCAGTATTTT. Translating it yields CASSNQEDTQYF.

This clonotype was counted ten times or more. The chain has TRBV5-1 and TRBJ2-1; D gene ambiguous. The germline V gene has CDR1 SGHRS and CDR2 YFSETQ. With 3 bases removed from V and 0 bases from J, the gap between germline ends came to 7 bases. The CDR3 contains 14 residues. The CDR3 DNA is TGCGCCAGCAGCTCTTTCGGCTCCTACAATGAGCAGTTCTTC. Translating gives CASSSFGSYNEQFF.

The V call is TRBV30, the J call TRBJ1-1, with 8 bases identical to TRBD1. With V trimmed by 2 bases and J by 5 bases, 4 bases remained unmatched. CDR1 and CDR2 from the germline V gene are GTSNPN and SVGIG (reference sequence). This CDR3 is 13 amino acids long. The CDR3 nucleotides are TGTGCCTGGAGTTGGACAGGGCGTACTGAAGCTTTCTTT. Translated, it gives CAWSWTGRTEAFF.

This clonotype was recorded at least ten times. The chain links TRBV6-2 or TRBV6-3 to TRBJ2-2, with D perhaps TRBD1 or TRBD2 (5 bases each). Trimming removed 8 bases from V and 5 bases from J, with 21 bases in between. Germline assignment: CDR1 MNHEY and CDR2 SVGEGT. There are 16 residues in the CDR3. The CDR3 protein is CASHFFRDVRTGELFF. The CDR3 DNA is TGTGCCAGCCACTTCTTCCGGGACGTCAGGACCGGGGAGCTGTTTTTT.

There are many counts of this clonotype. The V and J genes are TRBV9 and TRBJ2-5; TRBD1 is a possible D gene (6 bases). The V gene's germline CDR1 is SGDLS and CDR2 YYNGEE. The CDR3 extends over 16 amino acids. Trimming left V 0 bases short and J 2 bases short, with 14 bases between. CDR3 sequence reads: CASSVEPVGQQETQYF. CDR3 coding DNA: TGTGCCAGCAGCGTAGAGCCCGTCGGACAGCAAGAGACCCAGTACTTC. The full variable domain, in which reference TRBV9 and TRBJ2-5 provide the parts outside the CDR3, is DSGVTQTPKHLITATGQRVTLRCSPRSGDLSVYWYQQSLDQGLQFLIQYYNGEERAKGNILERFSAQQFPDLHSELNLSSLELGDSALYFCASSVEPVGQQETQYFGPGTRLLVL.

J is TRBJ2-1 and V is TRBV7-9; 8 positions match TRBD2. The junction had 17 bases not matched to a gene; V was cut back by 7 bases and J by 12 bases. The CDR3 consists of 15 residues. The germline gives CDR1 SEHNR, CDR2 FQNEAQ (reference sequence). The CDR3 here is CASTQTGGPVDGQFF. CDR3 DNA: TGTGCCAGCACCCAGACGGGAGGGCCTGTCGATGGGCAGTTCTTC.

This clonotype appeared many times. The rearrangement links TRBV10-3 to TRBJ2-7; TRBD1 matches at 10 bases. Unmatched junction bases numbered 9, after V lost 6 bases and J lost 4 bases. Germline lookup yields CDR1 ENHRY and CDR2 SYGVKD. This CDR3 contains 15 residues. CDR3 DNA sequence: TGTGCCATCAGACCGGGGACAGGGGAGTGGTACGAGCAGTACTTC. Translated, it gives CAIRPGTGEWYEQYF.

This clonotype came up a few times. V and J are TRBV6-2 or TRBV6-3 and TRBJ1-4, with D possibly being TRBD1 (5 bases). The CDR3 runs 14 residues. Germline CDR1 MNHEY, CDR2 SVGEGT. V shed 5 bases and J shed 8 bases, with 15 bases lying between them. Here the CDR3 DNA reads TGTGCCAGCAGTCCGGGACCGTTCCAGGAAAAACTGTTTTTT. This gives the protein CASSPGPFQEKLFF.

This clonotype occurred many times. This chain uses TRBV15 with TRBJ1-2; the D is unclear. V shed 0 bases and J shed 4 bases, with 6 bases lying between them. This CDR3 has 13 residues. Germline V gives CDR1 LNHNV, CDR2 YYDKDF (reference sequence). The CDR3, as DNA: TGTGCCACCAGCAGAGATCTGGGCTATGGCTACACCTTC. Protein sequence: CATSRDLGYGYTF.